This section outlines one T cell receptor beta chain sequence together with its context. CDR1 and CDR2 from the germline V gene are ENHRY and SYGVKD. V lost 9 bases and J 4 bases, leaving 10 bases between the germline ends. This CDR3 comprises 12 residues. The sample originates from a study of T cell responses to AZD1222 COVID-19 vaccine. Profiling relied on immunoSEQ multiplex PCR, and the TCRdb table lists in-frame clones only, not all of them. The repertoire holds about 94,000 clones, with 85% as singletons. This material consisted of peripheral blood, taken 28 days after the second AZD1222 dose. The clonotype comes from an adult who received the AZD1222 COVID-19 vaccine. This chain joins TRBV10-3 and TRBJ1-3; D gene ambiguous. The CDR3, as DNA: TGTGCCATGGAGGGATTCGGAAACACCATATATTTT. Protein sequence: CAMEGFGNTIYF.